This T cell receptor beta chain derives from a study of human T cells and chemical hapten exposure. The germline CDR1 and CDR2 sequences are SGHTA and FQGNSA. This CDR3 contains 13 residues. V was shortened by 4 bases and J by 8 bases, with 14 bases between the two germline ends. Each CDR3 protein is one row after TCRdb ran MiXCR on the RACE reads. Found here are about 140,000 distinct CDR3 sequences, approximately 12% of them singletons; the top ten hold under 1.5%. Time point here: patch test 2, 6 weeks after DPC sensitization. Treatment described: therapeutic diphenylcyclopropenone sensitization with weekly scalp DPC. Every donor had alopecia and was 18 to 70 years old; all were suitable for DPC. This clonotype was counted between two and nine times.

Sequencing was performed on whole blood, taken in connection with sensitization to the hapten diphenylcyclopropenone (DPC). This TCR came from a woman between 45 and 65 years old with alopecia areata. Some clones in this sample may be carry-over from other donors' samples. This rearrangement joins TRBV7-2 to TRBJ1-1; D remains unclear. The CDR3 protein is CASSSKRVGEAFF. For the CDR3, the DNA is TGTGCCAGCAGCTCCAAGCGGGTGGGGGAAGCTTTCTTT. Full variable domain (outside the CDR3, taken from reference TRBV7-2 and TRBJ1-1): GAGVSQSPSNKVTEKGKDVELRCDPISGHTALYWYRQSLGQGLEFLIYFQGNSAPDKSGLPSDRFSAERTGGSVSTLTIQRTQQEDSAVYLCASSSKRVGEAFFGQGTRLTVV.